One sample yielded the 7 T cell receptor beta chains listed below, sequenced in a study of PD-L1 blockade in urothelial cancer. Some clones are missing from TCRdb's copy, which holds only in-frame ones; the method was immunoSEQ multiplex PCR. The data hold around 66,000 clones, with 88% observed a single time. Time point meaning: peripheral blood 6 weeks after treatment start. The sequencing here drew on PBMCs, taken around atezolizumab (anti-PD-L1) treatment. The origin of the receptors is a man in his sixties with urothelial cancer.

The J gene is TRBJ2-2, the V gene TRBV6-6; D uncertain. Trimming removed 9 bases at V and 1 base at J, with 15 bases between. CDR3 length: 15 residues. Germline V gene lookup returns CDR1 MNHNY and CDR2 SVGAGI (reference sequence). The CDR3 DNA follows: TGTGCCAGTAAAACAACCCCAGGGAACACCGGGGAGCTGTTTTTT. Amino acids: CASKTTPGNTGELFF.

The chain combines TRBV7-9 with TRBJ2-1; D uncertain. Trimming shortened V by 1 base and J by 10 bases, and 8 bases separated the two germline ends. The germline gives CDR1 SEHNR, CDR2 FQNEAQ (reference sequence). The CDR3 totals 12 residues. The CDR3 loop reads CASSLDGWEQFF. DNA of the CDR3: TGTGCCAGCAGCTTAGACGGTTGGGAGCAGTTCTTC. Using reference TRBV7-9 and TRBJ2-1 for the parts outside the CDR3, the full variable domain is DTGVSQNPRHKITKRGQNVTFRCDPISEHNRLYWYRQTLGQGPEFLTYFQNEAQLEKSRLLSDRFSAERPKGSFSTLEIQRTEQGDSAMYLCASSLDGWEQFFGPGTRLTVL.

The chain employs TRBV7-9 and TRBJ1-1, with D uncertain. CDR1 SEHNR and CDR2 FQNEAQ come from the germline V gene (reference sequence). The CDR3 spans 14 residues. V lost 5 bases and J 5 bases, leaving 15 bases between the germline ends. The CDR3 protein is CASSPPGEGTEAFF. CDR3 DNA sequence: TGTGCCAGCAGCCCCCCGGGAGAGGGAACTGAAGCTTTCTTT.

This chain connects TRBV7-3 to TRBJ2-3, with D perhaps matching TRBD1 (5 bases). The CDR3 consists of 14 residues. The V end lost 2 bases, the J end lost 3 bases, and 9 bases lay between the germline ends. Per germline, CDR1 SGHTA and CDR2 FQGTGA. CDR3 DNA sequence: TGTGCCAGCAGCTTAGACAGAGCGACAGATACGCAGTATTTT. Encoded protein: CASSLDRATDTQYF.

A single count supports this clone. The chain couples TRBV6-1 to TRBJ2-3; a possible D gene is TRBD2 (5 bases). Deletions cut 3 bases from V and 2 bases from J, with 12 bases between. Germline values: CDR1 MNHNS, CDR2 SASEGT. The CDR3 covers 15 residues. The CDR3 DNA reads TGTGCCAGCAGTGATACCTCGCTAGCCACAGATACGCAGTATTTT. Its translation: CASSDTSLATDTQYF.

The chain combines TRBV9 with TRBJ1-1, with TRBD1 matching 7 bases. Germline V gene data show CDR1 as SGDLS and CDR2 as YYNGEE. The CDR3 totals 13 residues. V trimming: 4 bases; J trimming: 7 bases; junction bases outside the gene matches: 7. The CDR3 DNA is TGTGCCAGCAGCCGGGACAGCCAAAATGAAGCTTTCTTT. This sequence encodes CASSRDSQNEAFF.

The chain couples TRBV5-8 to TRBJ2-7, with D perhaps TRBD1 (5 bases). V was clipped by 5 bases and J by 1 base, with 16 bases between them. The length of the CDR3 is 15 residues. Germline V gene sequence: CDR1 SGHTS, CDR2 YDEGEE. In DNA form, the CDR3 reads TGTGCCAGCAGTCAATTAGGGGTACGATCCTACGAGCAGTACTTC. Amino acids: CASSQLGVRSYEQYF.